Listed below are T cell receptor beta chains from one sample, sequenced in a study of shared clonotypes between healthy human individuals. Method: immunoSEQ multiplex PCR; TCRdb's copy keeps in-frame clones and lacks some. The sample carries some 2 million clones, about 95% recorded once. What was sequenced was naive CD8+ T cells sorted from blood. These receptors all stem from a man between 18 and 35 years old in good health. The CDR3 runs from the conserved cysteine through the conserved F or W. A D gene is named only where the DNA matches it firmly. The size entry is marked missing in some rows and otherwise reads once, few, many or a size class.

v_gene	abundance	d_gene	j_gene	CDR3aa	CDR3nt
TRBV6-4	.	TRBD1	TRBJ2-3	CASSLGAGTGGTDTQYF	TGTGCCAGCAGTCTCGGAGCCGGGACAGGGGGCACGGATACGCAGTATTTT
TRBV5-1	.	.	TRBJ2-7	CASSPGTGRYEQYF	TGCGCCAGCAGCCCAGGAACGGGACGTTACGAGCAGTACTTC
TRBV28	once	TRBD1	TRBJ2-1	CASRSGQAYNEQFF	TGTGCCAGCAGATCGGGACAGGCCTACAATGAGCAGTTCTTC
TRBV5-1	.	.	TRBJ2-3	CASSLGTDRDFFTDTQYF	TGCGCCAGCAGCTTGGGGACGGACAGAGACTTTTTCACAGATACGCAGTATTTT
TRBV9	.	.	TRBJ1-5	CASSPGDSNQPQHF	TGTGCCAGCAGCCCAGGGGACAGCAATCAGCCCCAGCATTTT
TRBV27	once	.	TRBJ1-4	CASSYYAPGTLGGATNEKLFF	TGTGCCAGCAGTTACTATGCCCCGGGGACCCTCGGAGGGGCAACTAATGAAAAACTGTTTTTT
TRBV4-1	.	.	TRBJ1-5	CASSQDPGGNQPQHF	TGCGCCAGCAGCCAAGATCCAGGAGGCAATCAGCCCCAGCATTTT
TRBV6-5	.	TRBD1	TRBJ1-6	CASRLGQGGSPLHF	TGTGCCAGCAGGCTCGGACAGGGTGGTTCACCCCTCCACTTT
TRBV9	.	.	TRBJ2-7	CASSGGGQPYEQYF	TGTGCCAGCAGCGGAGGCGGACAGCCCTACGAGCAGTACTTC
TRBV28	.	TRBD1	TRBJ2-7	CASSLGQGATYEQYF	TGTGCCAGCAGTTTAGGGCAGGGGGCGACCTACGAGCAGTACTTC
TRBV4-1	.	TRBD2	TRBJ2-7	CASSQDEIAGGLSYEQYF	TGCGCCAGCAGCCAAGATGAAATAGCGGGGGGCCTCTCCTACGAGCAGTACTTC
TRBV13	.	.	TRBJ2-1	CASSLGGGSYNEQFF	TGTGCCAGCAGCTTAGGCGGCGGCTCCTACAATGAGCAGTTCTTC
TRBV28	.	.	TRBJ2-7	CASTIGKVVTPSYEQYF	TGTGCCAGCACCATTGGGAAAGTGGTCACCCCCTCCTACGAGCAGTACTTC
TRBV7-6	.	.	TRBJ2-7	CASSLKQGSHYEQYF	TGTGCCAGCAGCTTGAAACAGGGATCTCATTACGAGCAGTACTTC
TRBV4-1	.	.	TRBJ2-7	CASSQGELYEQYF	TGCGCCAGCAGCCAGGGAGAGCTCTACGAGCAGTACTTC
TRBV10-3	.	TRBD1	TRBJ1-2	CAISESGQGPYGYTF	TGTGCCATCAGTGAGTCGGGACAGGGACCATATGGCTACACCTTC
TRBV28	.	.	TRBJ1-1	CASNLIGGGTEAFF	TGTGCCAGCAATCTGATCGGGGGAGGCACTGAAGCTTTCTTT
TRBV10-1	.	TRBD2	TRBJ2-1	CASSEAGGSDEQFF	TGCGCCAGCAGTGAGGCGGGGGGGTCTGATGAGCAGTTCTTC
TRBV19	.	TRBD2	TRBJ2-3	CASLFLRGLGRADTQYF	TGTGCCAGTCTCTTCCTTCGGGGACTAGGGCGCGCAGATACGCAGTATTTT
TRBV5-6	once	TRBD1	TRBJ2-7	CASSLLTGGLGYEQYF	TGTGCCAGCAGCTTGTTGACAGGGGGCCTAGGGTACGAGCAGTACTTC
TRBV5-4	.	.	TRBJ1-4	CASTTMGTNEKLFF	TGTGCCAGCACCACTATGGGGACTAATGAAAAACTGTTTTTT
TRBV28	.	.	TRBJ2-7	CASSLLGGYEQYF	TGTGCCAGCAGTTTGTTAGGGGGCTACGAGCAGTACTTC
TRBV7-6	.	TRBD2	TRBJ2-7	CASSPGGAPDYEQYF	TGTGCCAGCAGCCCGGGGGGGGCTCCTGATTACGAGCAGTACTTC
TRBV5-1	.	.	TRBJ2-1	CASSFRLSTNNEQFF	TGCGCCAGCAGCTTCCGGCTATCAACTAACAATGAGCAGTTCTTC
TRBV28	.	.	TRBJ2-3	CASSLPRSDTQYF	TGTGCCAGCAGTTTACCACGCTCCGATACGCAGTATTTT
TRBV6-1	.	.	TRBJ2-3	CASSELGGGTDTQYF	TGTGCCAGCAGTGAACTAGGGGGGGGCACAGATACGCAGTATTTT
TRBV5-1	.	.	TRBJ1-5	CASSPTPDSNQPQHF	TGCGCCAGCAGCCCTACCCCGGACAGCAATCAGCCCCAGCATTTT
TRBV30	.	.	TRBJ1-6	CAWSESEWGAYNSPLHF	TGTGCCTGGAGTGAGTCGGAGTGGGGCGCCTATAATTCACCCCTCCACTTT
TRBV11-2	.	.	TRBJ2-5	CASSSFAPGRETQYF	TGTGCCAGCAGCTCGTTCGCTCCGGGCAGAGAGACCCAGTACTTC
TRBV6-1	.	.	TRBJ2-1	CASGLFSGGYNEQFF	TGTGCCAGCGGACTTTTCAGCGGAGGGTACAATGAGCAGTTCTTC
TRBV4-1	.	.	TRBJ2-1	CASSQETGTNLYNEQFF	TGCGCCAGCAGCCAAGAGACAGGCACCAATCTGTACAATGAGCAGTTCTTC
TRBV28	.	TRBD1	TRBJ1-1	CASSLPEVRTGGYMNTEAFF	TGTGCCAGCAGTCTCCCCGAAGTGAGGACAGGGGGTTACATGAACACTGAAGCTTTCTTT
TRBV28	.	TRBD1	TRBJ1-5	CASSRGTAIQPQHF	TGTGCCAGCAGTCGGGGGACAGCCATTCAGCCCCAGCATTTT
TRBV4-3	.	.	TRBJ1-1	CASSQEPEPIEAFF	TGCGCCAGCAGCCAAGAACCCGAGCCGATTGAAGCTTTCTTT
TRBV7-2	.	.	TRBJ2-7	CASHSPGPVAYEQYF	TGTGCCAGCCACTCGCCAGGGCCGGTAGCCTACGAGCAGTACTTC
TRBV5-6	.	TRBD1	TRBJ2-7	CASSWDRSSYEQYF	TGTGCCAGCAGCTGGGACAGATCGTCCTACGAGCAGTACTTC
TRBV27	.	.	TRBJ2-7	CATATYEQYF	TGTGCCACCGCCACCTACGAGCAGTACTTC
TRBV10-1	.	.	TRBJ2-1	CASSGSLSSYNEQFF	TGCGCCAGCAGTGGATCGCTCAGCTCCTACAATGAGCAGTTCTTC
TRBV2	.	.	TRBJ1-6	CASSDAGDWSPLHF	TGTGCCAGCAGTGATGCGGGGGATTGGTCACCCCTCCACTTT
TRBV25-1	.	TRBD1	TRBJ2-7	CASTQGMFYEQYF	TGTGCCAGCACACAGGGGATGTTCTACGAGCAGTACTTC
TRBV5-6	.	.	TRBJ1-6	CASSSGHTLLSSYNSPLHF	TGTGCCAGCAGCTCGGGCCATACCCTCCTCAGTTCCTATAATTCACCCCTCCACTTT